This T cell receptor (beta chain) appears in the sequencing data of a study of cytomegalovirus exposure and HLA in healthy donors. Study-level points and caveats: HLA restriction was apparent for most CMV-associated TCR beta chains in a later analysis. When the data were analyzed later, several of the most significant clusters appeared to be linked to common viral pathogens.

PCR involved 60 Vbeta and 13 Jbeta primers. Assay: immunoSEQ multiplex PCR; the TCRdb copy retains only in-frame clones and omits some. The sample has 70,000 to 95,000 clones, roughly four fifths seen once; the top ten hold 5.6%. Trimming took off 1 base at V and 7 bases at J, with 13 bases between the two ends. CDR3 size: 14 residues. Germline CDR1 and CDR2: SGHVS and FNYEAQ. With respect to this clone: No antigen is known for it.

The chain links TRBV7-6 to TRBJ1-2; possibly TRBD1 for D (6 bases). Sample: PBMCs. The clonotype was recovered from a woman aged 18-35 years in good health and CMV-seropositive. The CDR3 loop reads CASSLVAGGSGYTF. The DNA for the CDR3 is TGTGCCAGCAGCTTAGTTGCTGGGGGCAGTGGCTACACCTTC.